This T cell receptor (beta chain) was retrieved from a study of blood T cell repertoires in COVID-19. In the authors' methods: The authors estimated nucleated cell counts from reference gene primer amplification. Here immunoSEQ multiplex PCR was the method, and the copy in TCRdb shows in-frame clones only, minus some. Clonal size and the V and J genes are those of that table, whereas D and trimming came from the DNA. The sample contains under 300,000 clones, 89% of which appear only once. Sequenced material: peripheral blood. This sequence originates from a woman aged 40-49 years who had recovered from COVID-19.

CDR3 DNA sequence: TGTGCCAGCAGCCAGGCCCTACAGGGGGACTATGGCTACACCTTC. This codes for CASSQALQGDYGYTF. The chain combines TRBV4-2 with TRBJ1-2; 8 nucleotides match TRBD1. The CDR3 sequence is 15 residues long. V trimming: 3 bases; J trimming: 3 bases; junction bases outside the gene matches: 6. In germline, CDR1 is LGHNA, CDR2 YNFKEQ.